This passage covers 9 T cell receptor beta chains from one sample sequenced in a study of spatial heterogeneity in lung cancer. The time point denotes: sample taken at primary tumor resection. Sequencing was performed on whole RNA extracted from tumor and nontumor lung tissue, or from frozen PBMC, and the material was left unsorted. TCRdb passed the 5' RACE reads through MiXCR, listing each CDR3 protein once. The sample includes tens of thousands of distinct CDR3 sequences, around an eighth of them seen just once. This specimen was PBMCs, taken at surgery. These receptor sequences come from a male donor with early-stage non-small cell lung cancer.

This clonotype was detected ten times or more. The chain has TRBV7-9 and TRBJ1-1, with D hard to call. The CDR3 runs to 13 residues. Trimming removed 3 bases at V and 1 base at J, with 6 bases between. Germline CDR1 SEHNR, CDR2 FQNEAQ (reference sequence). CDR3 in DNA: TGTGCCAGCAGCTTGGACCCGAACACTGAAGCTTTCTTT. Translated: CASSLDPNTEAFF.

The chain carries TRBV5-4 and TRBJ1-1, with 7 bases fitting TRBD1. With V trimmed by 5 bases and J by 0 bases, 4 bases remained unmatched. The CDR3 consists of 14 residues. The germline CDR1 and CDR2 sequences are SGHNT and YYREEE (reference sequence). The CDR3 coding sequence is TGTGCCAGCAGGTCGGACAGGTTGAACACTGAAGCTTTCTTT. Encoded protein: CASRSDRLNTEAFF.

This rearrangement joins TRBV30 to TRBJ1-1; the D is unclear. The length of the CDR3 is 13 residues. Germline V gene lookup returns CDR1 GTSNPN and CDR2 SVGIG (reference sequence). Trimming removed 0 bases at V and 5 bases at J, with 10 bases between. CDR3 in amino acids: CAWSVRGNTEAFF. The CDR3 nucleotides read TGTGCCTGGAGTGTTCGGGGAAATACTGAAGCTTTCTTT.

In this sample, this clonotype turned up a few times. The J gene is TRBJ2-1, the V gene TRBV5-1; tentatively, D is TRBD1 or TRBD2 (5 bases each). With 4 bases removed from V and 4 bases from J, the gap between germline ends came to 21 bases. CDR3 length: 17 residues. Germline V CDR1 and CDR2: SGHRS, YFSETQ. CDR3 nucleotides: TGCGCCAGCAGCCTTACCTCAGGGAGCCCTGCATACAATGAGCAGTTCTTC. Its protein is CASSLTSGSPAYNEQFF. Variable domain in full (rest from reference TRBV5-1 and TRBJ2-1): KAGVTQTPRYLIKTRGQQVTLSCSPISGHRSVSWYQQTPGQGLQFLFEYFSETQRNKGNFPGRFSGRQFSNSRSEMNVSTLELGDSALYLCASSLTSGSPAYNEQFFGPGTRLTVL.

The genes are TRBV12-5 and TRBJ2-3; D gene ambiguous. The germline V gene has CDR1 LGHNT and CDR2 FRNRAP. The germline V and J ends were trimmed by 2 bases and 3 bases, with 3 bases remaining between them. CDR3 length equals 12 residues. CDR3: CASGLLTDTQYF. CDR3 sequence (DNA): TGTGCTAGTGGTTTGCTGACAGATACGCAGTATTTT.

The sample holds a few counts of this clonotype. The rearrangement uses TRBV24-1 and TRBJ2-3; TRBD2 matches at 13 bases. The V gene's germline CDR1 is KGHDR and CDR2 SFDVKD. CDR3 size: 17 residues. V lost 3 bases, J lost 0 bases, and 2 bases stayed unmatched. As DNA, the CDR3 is TGTGCCACCAGTGATCGGGGACTAGCGGGGAGCACAGATACGCAGTATTTT. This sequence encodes CATSDRGLAGSTDTQYF.

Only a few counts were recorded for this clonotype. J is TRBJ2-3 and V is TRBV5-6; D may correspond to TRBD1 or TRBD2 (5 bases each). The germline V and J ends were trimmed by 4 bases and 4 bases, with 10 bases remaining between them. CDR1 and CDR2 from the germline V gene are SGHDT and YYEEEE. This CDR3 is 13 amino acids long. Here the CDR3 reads CASSGGPPDTQYF. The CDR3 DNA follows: TGTGCCAGCAGCGGGGGACCTCCAGATACGCAGTATTTT.

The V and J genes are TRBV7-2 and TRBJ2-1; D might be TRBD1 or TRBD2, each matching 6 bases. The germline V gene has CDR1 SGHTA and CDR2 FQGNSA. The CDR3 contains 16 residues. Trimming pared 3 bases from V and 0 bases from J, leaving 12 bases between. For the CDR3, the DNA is TGTGCCAGCAGCTTCGGGGGCTCAAGCTCCTACAATGAGCAGTTCTTC. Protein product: CASSFGGSSSYNEQFF.

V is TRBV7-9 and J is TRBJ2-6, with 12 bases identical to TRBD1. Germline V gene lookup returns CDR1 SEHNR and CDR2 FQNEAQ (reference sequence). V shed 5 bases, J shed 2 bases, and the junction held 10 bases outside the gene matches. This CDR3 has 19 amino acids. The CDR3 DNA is TGTGCCAGCAGCCTCCGGACCGGGACAGGGGGCACTGGGGCCAACGTCCTGACTTTC. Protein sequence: CASSLRTGTGGTGANVLTF. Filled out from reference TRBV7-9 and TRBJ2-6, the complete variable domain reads DTGVSQNPRHKITKRGQNVTFRCDPISEHNRLYWYRQTLGQGPEFLTYFQNEAQLEKSRLLSDRFSAERPKGSFSTLEIQRTEQGDSAMYLCASSLRTGTGGTGANVLTFGAGSRLTVL.